This T cell receptor beta chain was obtained from a study of blood T cell repertoires in COVID-19 (TCRdb year 2020). About the study as a whole: Samples covering the acute and convalescent phases of COVID-19 were provided by collaborators in the United States, Italy and Spain. The material from the prospective study consisted of cDNA or gDNA derived from T cells, B-cell-depleted T cells, or PBMCs. Subjects who had been exposed to COVID-19, were actively infected with it, or had recovered from it provided the deeply sampled blood TCRbeta repertoires that made up the dataset. The repertoires were released in a freely available public database meant as a resource for research on the immune response to SARS-CoV-2. The samples were drawn from the first 160 participants of the ongoing ImmuneRACE study and from more than 1,000 subjects provided by 6 global collaborators. Sample metadata almost always included a de-identified subject ID, COVID-19 status, age in years and sex. HLA class I and class II types, where available, came from metadata supplied by the sample provider rather than from assay-based typing. The full study reports these points: The quantity of clinical and demographic metadata differed by source and by participant and was supplied without curation.

The collaborating institutions used their own protocols to collect whole blood in K2EDTA tubes. For TCRbeta analysis, collaborators shipped samples as frozen whole blood, isolated PBMCs, or DNA extracted from either of those sample types. The immunoSEQ Assay, a bias-controlled multiplex PCR, was used to amplify TCRbeta CDR3 regions from genomic DNA. Per the source publication's procedure: The number of nucleated cells in each sample was estimated from the amplification of reference gene primers within the assay. To quantify the absolute abundance of each unique TCRbeta CDR3 rearrangement, sequence reads were collapsed and filtered. For each sample, productive Simpson clonality was calculated by taking the square root of Simpson's diversity index across productive rearrangements. Drawn from immuneACCESS, this table holds only the in-frame rearrangements with V and J called that TCRdb kept. Clones are partly lost; checked studies trace under half to an unresolved V gene and leave the rest unexplained. Clone size and the V and J calls come from that table; the DNA yielded D and trimming. This sample gives 79,000 or so clones in total; about 87% of them show up just once. The top ten constitute roughly 1.2% of the sample.

Comments on this clone: What this receptor recognizes is not known. No base quality information exists; no much larger clone differs at one position.

The germline V gene yields KGHSH for CDR1 and LQKENI for CDR2. V sheds 3 bases and J sheds 3 bases, leaving 9 bases between their ends. The CDR3 measures 13 amino acids from cysteine to phenylalanine. Of the read, only the CDR3 DNA is kept; its 39 bases are in frame from base 1. The TCR originated in a human donor in a cohort sampled during active COVID-19. The sequence links TRBV18 to TRBJ2-7; the D segment cannot be called with confidence. The specimen was peripheral blood. At the DNA level, the sequence is TGTGCCAGCTCACCGGGCGAATACTACGAGCAGTACTTC. It translates to CASSPGEYYEQYF.